The 21 T cell receptor beta chains below all came from one sample that was sequenced in a study of tumour-infiltrating T cells in Burkitt lymphoma. Only in-frame clones appear in the TCRdb table, and some are missing; sequencing was by immunoSEQ multiplex PCR. The table has fewer than 3,500 clones, about 14% seen once. The sequenced material came from tumor tissue. The origin of the receptors is a human donor with Burkitt lymphoma.

J is TRBJ2-2 and V is TRBV5-6, with TRBD1 matching over 10 bases. The CDR3 totals 15 residues. Germline assignment: CDR1 SGHDT and CDR2 YYEEEE. With V trimmed by 4 bases and J by 3 bases, 3 bases remained unmatched. DNA for the CDR3: TGTGCCAGCAGCCCAGGACAGGGGGACACCGGGGAGCTGTTTTTT. Its translation: CASSPGQGDTGELFF.

This clone has a handful of counts. The chain recombines TRBV20-1 with TRBJ1-1; 7 positions match TRBD1. Germline V gene lookup returns CDR1 DFQATT and CDR2 SNEGSKA (reference sequence). V lost 8 bases and J lost 4; bases outside the gene matches: 4. The CDR3 contains 11 residues. For the CDR3, the DNA is TGCAGTACTTCAGGGGGCACTGAAGCTTTCTTT. This codes for CSTSGGTEAFF.

The chain joins TRBV29-1 to TRBJ2-7; tentatively, D is TRBD1 (6 bases). CDR3 length: 15 amino acids. Germline-derived CDR1 and CDR2 are SQVTM and ANQGSEA. V gave up 3 bases and J gave up 4 bases, with 19 bases separating them. CDR3 sequence reads: CSVEIRPGAQYEQYF. The CDR3 bases are TGCAGCGTTGAGATTCGTCCAGGGGCCCAATACGAGCAGTACTTC.

This clone was counted between two and nine times. The chain couples TRBV27 to TRBJ2-7, with D perhaps TRBD2 (6 bases). This CDR3 region has 15 residues. Trimming shortened V by 2 bases and J by 3 bases, and 14 bases separated the two germline ends. The germline V gene encodes CDR1 MNHEY and CDR2 SMNVEV (reference sequence). CDR3 DNA sequence: TGTGCCAGCAGTTTAGGAGGGAGTAAGATCTACGAGCAGTACTTC. Amino acid sequence: CASSLGGSKIYEQYF.

V gene TRBV18 combines with J gene TRBJ2-5; D is undetermined. Trimming took 1 base from V and 3 from J, leaving 12 bases between them. The germline V gene has CDR1 KGHSH and CDR2 LQKENI. The CDR3 is made up of 15 amino acids. In DNA, the CDR3 is TGTGCCAGCTCACCACGGGTTGGTACGGAAGAGACCCAGTACTTC. It specifies CASSPRVGTEETQYF. Supplemented by reference TRBV18 and TRBJ2-5, the full variable domain reads NAGVMQNPRHLVRRRGQEARLRCSPMKGHSHVYWYRQLPEEGLKFMVYLQKENIIDESGMPKERFSAEFPKEGPSILRIQQVVRGDSAAYFCASSPRVGTEETQYFGPGTRLLVL.

This clone was counted only a few times. This sequence joins TRBV6-6 and TRBJ2-5, with 12 bases that match TRBD2. The ends lost 2 bases at V and 5 bases at J; junction bases unmatched: 6. This CDR3 spans 16 amino acids. In germline, CDR1 is MNHNY, CDR2 SVGAGI (reference sequence). The CDR3 DNA follows: TGTGCCAGCAGTTACCCCGGACTAGCGGGATTGGAGACCCAGTACTTC. It translates to CASSYPGLAGLETQYF.

V is TRBV6-5 and J is TRBJ1-4; D remains unclear. The CDR3 runs 14 residues. V shed 2 bases and J shed 4 bases, with 8 bases lying between them. The germline V gene has CDR1 MNHEY and CDR2 SVGAGI. The DNA for the CDR3 is TGTGCCAGCAGTTACAGCGAGGGTAATGAAAAACTGTTTTTT. It is translated as CASSYSEGNEKLFF.

This chain connects TRBV5-1 to TRBJ2-2, with D hard to call. Trimming left V 1 base short and J 5 bases short, with 3 bases between. Per the germline V gene, CDR1 is SGHRS and CDR2 is YFSETQ. The CDR3 has 12 amino acids. The CDR3 region is CASSLSTGELFF. The CDR3 DNA sequence: TGCGCCAGCAGCTTGTCGACCGGGGAGCTGTTTTTT.

V and J are TRBV15 and TRBJ2-1; 11 nucleotides match TRBD2. Germline values: CDR1 LNHNV, CDR2 YYDKDF (reference sequence). With 7 bases clipped from V and 6 bases from J, the junction kept 8 bases outside the gene matches. The CDR3 has 15 residues. The CDR3 DNA sequence: TGTGCCACCACCGCTGGGACTAGCGGAGGCAATGAGCAGTTCTTC. It encodes CATTAGTSGGNEQFF.

This clone was counted between two and nine times. The chain links TRBV28 to TRBJ2-3; 7 bases match TRBD2. The CDR3 totals 16 residues. In germline, CDR1 is MDHEN, CDR2 SYDVKM. The V segment lost 6 bases and the J segment 2 bases; nucleotides outside the gene matches: 11. CDR3 region: CASRAPLAALTDTQYF. CDR3 nucleotide sequence: TGTGCCAGCAGGGCCCCCCTAGCGGCCCTCACAGATACGCAGTATTTT.

This clone came up a few times. The V and J genes are TRBV7-8 and TRBJ2-7; D might be TRBD1 or TRBD2, each matching 6 bases. The ends were cut back, 4 bases at V and 5 bases at J, with 12 bases in the middle. The CDR3 has 13 residues. The V gene's germline CDR1 is SGHVS and CDR2 FQNEAQ. The CDR3: CASSYGGGNEQYF. The CDR3 coding sequence is TGTGCCAGCAGCTACGGAGGGGGGAACGAGCAGTACTTC.

This clone was counted only a few times. The chain joins TRBV4-3 to TRBJ1-1; D unclear. Trimming left V 1 base short and J 3 bases short, with 12 bases between. Per germline, CDR1 LGHNA and CDR2 YSLEER. The CDR3 runs to 15 residues. The CDR3 DNA sequence: TGCGCCAGCAGCCAAGGGATAGGCTGGCACACTGAAGCTTTCTTT. This encodes CASSQGIGWHTEAFF.

This clone was detected a few times. DNA for the CDR3: TGTGCCAGCACACCTCCCCCAGCGGGAGACGGGGCTGAGCAGTTCTTC. The encoded protein is CASTPPPAGDGAEQFF. The chain has TRBV2 and TRBJ2-1; 8 bases are a match to TRBD2. CDR3 length: 16 amino acids. Trimming cost V 7 bases and J 9 bases; bases outside gene matches: 17. In germline, CDR1 is SNHLY, CDR2 FYNNEI.

This clone was counted between two and nine times. The chain is built from TRBV5-1 and TRBJ2-1; no firm D call. CDR1 SGHRS and CDR2 YFSETQ come from the germline V gene. V was pared by 7 bases and J by 6 bases, with 17 bases between. The CDR3 runs to 14 residues. CDR3 loop: CASSEVGSVNEQFF. The CDR3 DNA reads as TGCGCCAGCTCCGAGGTGGGGTCGGTCAATGAGCAGTTCTTC.

The chain links TRBV7-6 to TRBJ1-4; D unresolved. Germline V lookup: CDR1 SGHVS, CDR2 FNYEAQ. CDR3 length equals 16 residues. V shed 0 bases and J shed 8 bases, with 16 bases lying between them. As DNA, the CDR3 is TGTGCCAGCAGCTTAGCCCCCTCAATTATAGGGGAAAAACTGTTTTTT. Its translation: CASSLAPSIIGEKLFF.

The table lists this clone with a few counts. The V and J genes are TRBV29-1 and TRBJ2-1; tentative D call: TRBD2 (6 bases). V was cut by 3 bases and J by 2 bases, with 11 bases left in between. The CDR3 is made up of 14 amino acids. Germline assignment: CDR1 SQVTM and CDR2 ANQGSEA. Here the CDR3 reads CSVEGGDAYNEQFF. For the CDR3, the DNA is TGCAGCGTTGAGGGCGGGGACGCCTACAATGAGCAGTTCTTC.

This clone was found a few times. V usage is TRBV27 and J usage is TRBJ2-5, with D perhaps matching TRBD1 (5 bases). The CDR3 is made up of 17 amino acids. Germline V gene data show CDR1 as MNHEY and CDR2 as SMNVEV (reference sequence). V was trimmed by 2 bases and J by 1 base, leaving 17 bases between them. Here the CDR3 DNA reads TGTGCCAGCAGTTTAGGTAGGGGCGGACCTGTCCAAGAGACCCAGTACTTC. Translation gives CASSLGRGGPVQETQYF.

This clone was detected only a few times. V is TRBV30 and J is TRBJ1-1; no definite D call. The CDR3 extends over 12 amino acids. V was shortened by 3 bases and J by 2 bases, with 7 bases between the two germline ends. CDR1 and CDR2 from the germline V gene are GTSNPN and SVGIG (reference sequence). The CDR3 reads CAWRPPNTEAFF. For the CDR3, the DNA is TGTGCCTGGAGACCGCCAAACACTGAAGCTTTCTTT.

With respect to this clone: One junction end does not reproduce the germline sequence, and a read error may be involved. The chain carries TRBV4-3 and TRBJ1-3; 10 bases fit TRBD1. This CDR3 contains 17 residues. Germline values: CDR1 LGHNA, CDR2 YSLEER. CDR3 in amino acids: CANSQDLGQGSGNTIYF. The CDR3, as DNA: TGCGCCAACAGCCAAGATCTGGGACAGGGGTCTGGAAACACCATATATTTT.

This chain uses TRBV7-6 with TRBJ2-1, with D possibly being TRBD1 (5 bases). V was shortened by 5 bases and J by 9 bases, with 14 bases between the two germline ends. Per germline, CDR1 SGHVS and CDR2 FNYEAQ. This CDR3 is built from 13 residues. As DNA, the CDR3 is TGTGCCAGCAGCACGGACATTCGGAGTGAGCAGTTCTTC. This gives the protein CASSTDIRSEQFF.

The chain combines TRBV2 with TRBJ2-1; 10 bases are shared with TRBD2. There are 16 residues in the CDR3. Germline trimming cut 6 bases from V and 9 bases from J; bases unmatched to any gene: 14. Germline CDR1 and CDR2: SNHLY and FYNNEI. CDR3 coding DNA: TGTGCCAGCAGCGAACGCCCGGGACTAGCGAGGCCTGAGCAGTTCTTC. Translation gives CASSERPGLARPEQFF.